Sequencing of this T cell receptor (beta chain) was carried out in a study of blood T cells in healthy people across ages. Primers used in a second PCR of about 6 to 11 cycles were a sample-barcoded 5' primer and a J-beta primer mix. Every cDNA was tagged by a template-switch adaptor with 12 random nucleotides. TCRdb processed the 5' RACE reads anew with MiXCR; each CDR3 protein has one entry. The table lists fewer than 950,000 distinct CDR3 sequences, approximately 35% of them singletons. The CDR3 loop spans 15 amino acids. Study-level points and caveats: TCR beta diversity tracked closely with naive T cell percentage. It was not possible, with unsorted PBMCs, to conclusively compare naive and antigen-experienced cells.

With regard to this clonotype: Its specificity is not known. One end of the junction is discordant with germline, which a read error may explain.

Input material: blood. The clonotype originates from a man aged 18 to 30 in good health. The chain is built from TRBV12-3 or TRBV12-4 and TRBJ2-4, with D possibly TRBD1 on 6 matching bases. The CDR3: CASSSGEISKNIQDF. The CDR3 coding sequence is TGTGCCAGCAGTTCAGGGGAAATATCCAAAAACATTCAGGACTTC.